One and the same sample provided the 27 T cell receptor beta chains below, sequenced in a study of blood T cell repertoires in COVID-19. TCRdb keeps only in-frame clones here, not all; method: immunoSEQ multiplex PCR. The sample yields 150,000 or so clones, roughly 83% seen once. Specimen: peripheral blood. These receptors were taken from a woman aged 60-75 years with acute or convalescent COVID-19.

This sequence joins TRBV19 and TRBJ2-1; D is possibly TRBD1 (6 bases). Trimming shortened V by 5 bases and J by 5 bases, and 13 bases separated the two germline ends. Germline values: CDR1 LNHDA, CDR2 SQIVND (reference sequence). This CDR3 is built from 14 residues. The CDR3 region is CASSSGTPNNEQFF. The CDR3, as DNA: TGTGCCAGTAGTTCCGGGACACCCAACAATGAGCAGTTCTTC.

The CDR3 sequence is CASRLGDLATNEKLFF. Here the CDR3 DNA reads TGCGCCAGCAGACTAGGGGACTTGGCAACTAATGAAAAACTGTTTTTT. The genes are TRBV5-1 and TRBJ1-4, with a tentative D call TRBD1 (5 bases). The V end was cut by 5 bases, the J end by 0 bases, with 14 bases between. This CDR3 spans 16 amino acids. CDR1 is SGHRS and CDR2 is YFSETQ in the germline V gene.

The chain is built from TRBV24-1 and TRBJ1-5; TRBD1 matches at 7 bases. Looked up from germline, CDR1 is KGHDR and CDR2 is SFDVKD. The junction had 12 bases not matched to a gene; V was cut back by 7 bases and J by 7 bases. This CDR3 spans 15 amino acids. CDR3 in DNA: TGTGCCACCAGCGAGGGGTCACAGGGGATCCAGCCCCAGCATTTT. Translating it yields CATSEGSQGIQPQHF.

V gene TRBV6-5 combines with J gene TRBJ2-7; weak D call: TRBD1 (5 bases). Between the trimmed V and J ends, which lost 0 bases and 2 bases, there was a span of 11 bases. Germline V gene sequence: CDR1 MNHEY, CDR2 SVGAGI. This CDR3 comprises 15 residues. The CDR3, as DNA: TGTGCCAGCAGTTACTCGACAGCTTCAGCCTACGAGCAGTACTTC. Its protein is CASSYSTASAYEQYF.

V gene TRBV5-1 combines with J gene TRBJ2-7, with D perhaps TRBD1 (6 bases). This CDR3 has 13 residues. V lost 0 bases, J lost 4 bases, and 8 bases lay in between. CDR1 and CDR2 from the germline V gene are SGHRS and YFSETQ. The CDR3 spells CASSLAGQYEQYF. In DNA form, the CDR3 reads TGCGCCAGCAGCTTGGCAGGACAGTACGAGCAGTACTTC. The full variable domain, rest sourced from reference TRBV5-1 and TRBJ2-7, is KAGVTQTPRYLIKTRGQQVTLSCSPISGHRSVSWYQQTPGQGLQFLFEYFSETQRNKGNFPGRFSGRQFSNSRSEMNVSTLELGDSALYLCASSLAGQYEQYFGPGTRLTVT.

In nucleotides, the CDR3 is TGTGCCAGCAGCTTAAGACAGTGGAACACTGAAGCTTTCTTT. This sequence encodes CASSLRQWNTEAFF. The chain couples TRBV5-6 to TRBJ1-1; a possible D gene is TRBD1 (5 bases). CDR3 length equals 14 residues. The V gene lost 2 bases and the J gene lost 1 base, with 9 bases spanning the gap. Germline V lookup: CDR1 SGHDT, CDR2 YYEEEE.

This chain joins TRBV6-5 and TRBJ1-1, with D uncertain. Germline V gene sequence: CDR1 MNHEY, CDR2 SVGAGI. V was cut by 2 bases and J by 10 bases, with 14 bases left in between. The CDR3 extends over 13 amino acids. In nucleotides, the CDR3 is TGTGCCAGCAGTTACCCCAATAATCCGAGAGCTTTCTTT. It yields the protein CASSYPNNPRAFF.

The chain is built from TRBV7-2 and TRBJ1-2; no clear D. In germline, CDR1 is SGHTA, CDR2 FQGNSA. Trimming shortened V by 5 bases and J by 4 bases, and 11 bases separated the two germline ends. The length of the CDR3 is 13 residues. The DNA of the CDR3 is TGTGCCAGCAGCGCAGGCCCAGGCTATGGCTACACCTTC. It specifies CASSAGPGYGYTF.

The chain has TRBV7-3 and TRBJ1-2, with D possibly matching TRBD1 (5 bases). Between the trimmed V and J ends, which lost 1 base and 3 bases, there was a span of 12 bases. The CDR3 extends over 15 amino acids. The germline V gene has CDR1 SGHTA and CDR2 FQGTGA. This CDR3 is CASSLNGREDYGYTF. The CDR3 nucleotides are TGTGCCAGCAGCTTAAATGGCAGGGAGGACTATGGCTACACCTTC. The full variable domain, its missing parts supplied by reference TRBV7-3 and TRBJ1-2, is GAGVSQTPSNKVTEKGKYVELRCDPISGHTALYWYRQSLGQGPEFLIYFQGTGAADDSGLPNDRFFAVRPEGSVSTLKIQRTERGDSAVYLCASSLNGREDYGYTFGSGTRLTVV.

V and J are TRBV7-9 and TRBJ1-2; D is possibly TRBD1 (5 bases). The V gene lost 4 bases and the J gene lost 2 bases, with 8 bases spanning the gap. Germline V lookup: CDR1 SEHNR, CDR2 FQNEAQ (reference sequence). This CDR3 is built from 13 residues. CDR3 DNA sequence: TGTGCCAGCAGCTGGGCAGGGAACTATGGCTACACCTTC. Its protein is CASSWAGNYGYTF.

The sample holds a few counts of this clone. The chain links TRBV6-1 to TRBJ2-5, with a possible D match to TRBD2 (6 bases). V lost 3 bases and J lost 2, with 13 bases in between. The CDR3 contains 15 residues. The V gene's germline CDR1 is MNHNS and CDR2 SASEGT. CDR3 sequence: CASSERPTSQETQYF. The CDR3 DNA reads TGTGCCAGCAGTGAGAGGCCGACTAGTCAAGAGACCCAGTACTTC.

The chain has TRBV6-2 or TRBV6-3 and TRBJ1-2, with 7 bases lining up with TRBD1. CDR1 MNHEY and CDR2 SVGEGT come from the germline V gene. This CDR3 is built from 16 residues. Trimming took 0 bases from V and 8 from J; bases not matched to a gene: 12. For the CDR3, the DNA is TGTGCCAGCAGTTACTCGCACAGGGGCGTCCTGAGAGGCTACACCTTC. This encodes CASSYSHRGVLRGYTF.

This rearrangement joins TRBV5-4 to TRBJ1-1; D is uncertain. The germline V gene has CDR1 SGHNT and CDR2 YYREEE (reference sequence). This CDR3 is 15 amino acids long. Trimming pared 1 base from V and 0 bases from J, leaving 10 bases between. For the CDR3, the DNA is TGTGCCAGCAGCTTGTCGACGGGAATGAACACTGAAGCTTTCTTT. Translation: CASSLSTGMNTEAFF.

In its sample, this clone was seen a few times. The chain is built from TRBV30 and TRBJ1-6; D not resolved. The length of the CDR3 is 13 residues. V was cut by 5 bases and J by 2 bases, with 7 bases left in between. Germline CDR1 is GTSNPN and CDR2 is SVGIG (reference sequence). The CDR3 reads CAWGRPYNSPLHF. The CDR3 region has the DNA TGTGCCTGGGGCAGGCCCTATAATTCACCCCTCCACTTT.

The CDR3 DNA is TGTGCCAGCAGCCCCTTCCAGGGGCAGGGCCTTCCTCAGTTCTTC. Encoded protein: CASSPFQGQGLPQFF. The genes are TRBV5-4 and TRBJ2-1; possible D gene TRBD1, 6 bases. Germline V lookup: CDR1 SGHNT, CDR2 YYREEE (reference sequence). The CDR3 runs to 15 residues. Trimming stripped 4 bases from V and 13 bases from J, with 24 bases between.

This chain connects TRBV6-1 to TRBJ2-1, with D hard to call. Germline V CDR1 and CDR2: MNHNS, SASEGT. This CDR3 spans 14 amino acids. Trimming left V 0 bases short and J 4 bases short, with 7 bases between. Written as DNA, the CDR3 is TGTGCCAGCAGTGAAGCGCGACTGTACAATGAGCAGTTCTTC. It is translated as CASSEARLYNEQFF.

The genes are TRBV7-2 and TRBJ1-6; D remains ambiguous. The CDR3 covers 16 residues. Germline CDR1 SGHTA, CDR2 FQGNSA. Trimming left V 1 base short and J 4 bases short, with 11 bases between. This CDR3 reads CASSLVSGGYNSPLHF. The DNA for the CDR3 is TGTGCCAGCAGCTTAGTCTCCGGAGGGTATAATTCACCCCTCCACTTT.

The chain joins TRBV18 to TRBJ1-6; D ambiguous. The germline CDR1 and CDR2 sequences are KGHSH and LQKENI. This CDR3 has 14 amino acids. V lost 0 bases, J lost 7 bases, and 7 bases lay in between. Here the CDR3 reads CASSPPSGNSPLHF. The CDR3 DNA sequence: TGTGCCAGCTCACCACCGTCTGGCAATTCACCCCTCCACTTT.

This rearrangement joins TRBV19 to TRBJ2-6, with D maybe TRBD2 (6 bases). V was shortened by 0 bases and J by 1 base, with 7 bases between the two germline ends. Germline V gene data show CDR1 as LNHDA and CDR2 as SQIVND (reference sequence). The CDR3 is 16 residues long. CDR3 protein: CASSIEGGSGANVLTF. DNA of the CDR3: TGTGCCAGTAGTATAGAGGGAGGATCTGGGGCCAACGTCCTGACTTTC.

The chain links TRBV28 to TRBJ2-2; D is possibly TRBD1 (6 bases). This CDR3 contains 15 residues. Trimming stripped 4 bases from V and 7 bases from J, with 16 bases between. The V gene's germline CDR1 is MDHEN and CDR2 SYDVKM. The DNA for the CDR3 is TGTGCCAGCAGTTCACAGGGAAAAGGGGGCGGGGAGCTGTTTTTT. This gives the protein CASSSQGKGGGELFF.

This clone was seen only a few times. The V and J genes are TRBV7-9 and TRBJ1-1; tentative D call: TRBD1 (5 bases). V gave up 1 base and J gave up 4 bases, with 13 bases separating them. The CDR3 extends over 15 amino acids. Germline V gives CDR1 SEHNR, CDR2 FQNEAQ (reference sequence). The CDR3 DNA follows: TGTGCCAGCAGCTTAGGGACACAGGCCCGCACTGAAGCTTTCTTT. Its protein product is CASSLGTQARTEAFF.

The chain has TRBV10-1 and TRBJ2-1, with TRBD1 identical over 11 bases. This CDR3 has 14 residues. Germline lookup yields CDR1 WNHNN and CDR2 SYGVQD (reference sequence). After removal of 8 bases from V and 6 bases from J, the junction contained 6 bases not matched to a gene. The DNA of the CDR3 is TGCGCCAGCTCGGACAGGGGGCCTCTCAATGAGCAGTTCTTC. This gives the protein CASSDRGPLNEQFF.

The chain carries TRBV18 and TRBJ1-6; 7 nucleotides align to TRBD1. The J segment lost 7 bases and the V segment lost 3 bases, leaving 12 bases of the junction unmatched. Germline CDR1 is KGHSH and CDR2 is LQKENI. The CDR3 has 17 amino acids. CDR3 in DNA: TGTGCCAGCTCACCCTCGACAGGGAGCGGCTGGAATTCACCCCTCCACTTT. Its protein is CASSPSTGSGWNSPLHF.

CDR3 amino acids: CASSLPASGGLTWYEQYF. The CDR3 DNA reads as TGTGCCAGCAGTTTACCGGCTAGCGGGGGCCTAACGTGGTACGAGCAGTACTTC. The genes are TRBV28 and TRBJ2-7, with 10 bases matching TRBD2. J lost 4 bases, V lost 2 bases, and 14 bases had no gene match. CDR3 length equals 18 residues. In germline, CDR1 is MDHEN, CDR2 SYDVKM. The complete variable domain, with remaining parts taken from reference TRBV28 and TRBJ2-7, reads DVKVTQSSRYLVKRTGEKVFLECVQDMDHENMFWYRQDPGLGLRLIYFSYDVKMKEKGDIPEGYSVSREKKERFSLILESASTNQTSMYLCASSLPASGGLTWYEQYFGPGTRLTVT.

This chain uses TRBV7-2 with TRBJ1-6, with a weak D call TRBD1 (5 bases). Germline V lookup: CDR1 SGHTA, CDR2 FQGNSA. The V and J ends lost 2 bases and 4 bases respectively, with 9 bases between them. This CDR3 has 15 amino acids. Written as DNA, the CDR3 is TGTGCCAGCAGCTTAAATTCAGGGTATAATTCACCCCTCCACTTT. It translates to CASSLNSGYNSPLHF.

V is TRBV19 and J is TRBJ1-1; no clear D gene. The V and J ends lost 8 bases and 11 bases respectively, with 21 bases between them. CDR3 length: 13 amino acids. Germline V CDR1 and CDR2: LNHDA, SQIVND (reference sequence). The CDR3 protein is CASGLPGRGHAFF. Written as DNA, the CDR3 is TGTGCCAGTGGACTCCCGGGAAGAGGGCACGCTTTCTTT.

This clone has more than one count but fewer than ten. This chain links TRBV2 with TRBJ1-5; D not certain. Deletions cut 6 bases from V and 1 base from J, with 16 bases between. This CDR3 comprises 16 residues. CDR1 and CDR2 from the germline V gene are SNHLY and FYNNEI. CDR3 DNA sequence: TGTGCCAGCAGCAATTCAGGAGGAACGAGCAATCAGCCCCAGCATTTT. It specifies CASSNSGGTSNQPQHF.